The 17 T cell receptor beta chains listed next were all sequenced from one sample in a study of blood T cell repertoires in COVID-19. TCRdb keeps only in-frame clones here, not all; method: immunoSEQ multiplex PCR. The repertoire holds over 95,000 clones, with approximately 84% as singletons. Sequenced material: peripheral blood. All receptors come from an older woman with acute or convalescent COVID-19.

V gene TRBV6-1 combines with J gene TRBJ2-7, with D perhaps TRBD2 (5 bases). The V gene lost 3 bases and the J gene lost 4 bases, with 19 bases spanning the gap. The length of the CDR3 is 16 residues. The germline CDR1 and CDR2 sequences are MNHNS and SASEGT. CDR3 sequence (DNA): TGTGCCAGCAGTGATGGAAGGACTCACCTCCGGTACGAGCAGTACTTC. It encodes CASSDGRTHLRYEQYF.

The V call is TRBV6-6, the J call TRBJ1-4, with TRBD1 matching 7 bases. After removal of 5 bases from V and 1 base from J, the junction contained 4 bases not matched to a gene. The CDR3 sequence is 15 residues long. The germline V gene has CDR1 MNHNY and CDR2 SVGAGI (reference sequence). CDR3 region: CASSNTGVTNEKLFF. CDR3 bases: TGTGCCAGCAGTAATACAGGGGTAACTAATGAAAAACTGTTTTTT.

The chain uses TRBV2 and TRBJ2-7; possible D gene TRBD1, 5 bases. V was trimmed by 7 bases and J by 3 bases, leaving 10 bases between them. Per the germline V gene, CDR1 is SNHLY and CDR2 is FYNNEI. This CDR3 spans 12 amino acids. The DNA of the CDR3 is TGTGCCAGCACCAGGGATAGCTACGAGCAGTACTTC. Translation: CASTRDSYEQYF.

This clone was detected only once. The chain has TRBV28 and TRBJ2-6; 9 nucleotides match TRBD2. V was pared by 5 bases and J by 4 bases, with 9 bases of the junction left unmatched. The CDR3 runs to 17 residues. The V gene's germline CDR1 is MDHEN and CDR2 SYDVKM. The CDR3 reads CASSTGKRGAGANVLTF. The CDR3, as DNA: TGTGCCAGCAGTACCGGGAAGCGGGGGGCCGGGGCCAACGTCCTGACTTTC.

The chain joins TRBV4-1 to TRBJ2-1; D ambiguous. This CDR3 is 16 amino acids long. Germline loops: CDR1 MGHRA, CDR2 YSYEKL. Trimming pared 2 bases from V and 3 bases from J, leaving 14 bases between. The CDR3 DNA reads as TGCGCCAGCAGCCAACTTGACATGTTAGTCTACAATGAGCAGTTCTTC. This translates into CASSQLDMLVYNEQFF.

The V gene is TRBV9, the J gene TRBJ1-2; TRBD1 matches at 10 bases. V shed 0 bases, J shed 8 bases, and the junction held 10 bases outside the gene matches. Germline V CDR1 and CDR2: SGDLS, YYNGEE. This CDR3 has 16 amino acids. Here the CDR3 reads CASSVAPGQGSEGYTF. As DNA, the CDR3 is TGTGCCAGCAGCGTAGCCCCGGGACAGGGGAGTGAAGGCTACACCTTC.

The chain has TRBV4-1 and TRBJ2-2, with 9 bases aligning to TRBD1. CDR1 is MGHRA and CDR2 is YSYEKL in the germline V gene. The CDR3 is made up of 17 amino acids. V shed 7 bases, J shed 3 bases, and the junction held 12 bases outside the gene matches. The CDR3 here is CASTIRSGTGYTGELFF. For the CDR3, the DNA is TGCGCCAGCACCATCCGGTCCGGGACAGGGTACACCGGGGAGCTGTTTTTT.

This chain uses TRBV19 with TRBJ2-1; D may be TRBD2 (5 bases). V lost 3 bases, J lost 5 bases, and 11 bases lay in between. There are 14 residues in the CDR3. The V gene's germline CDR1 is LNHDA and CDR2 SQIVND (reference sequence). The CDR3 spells CASSIGGDNNEQFF. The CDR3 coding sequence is TGTGCCAGTAGTATTGGAGGAGACAACAATGAGCAGTTCTTC.

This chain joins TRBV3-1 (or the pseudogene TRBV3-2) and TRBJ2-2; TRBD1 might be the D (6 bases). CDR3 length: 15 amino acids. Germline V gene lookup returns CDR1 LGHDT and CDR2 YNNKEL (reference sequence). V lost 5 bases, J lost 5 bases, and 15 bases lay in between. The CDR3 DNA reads TGTGCCAGCAGCTCCGGGACAAAAGAAACCGGGGAGCTGTTTTTT. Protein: CASSSGTKETGELFF.

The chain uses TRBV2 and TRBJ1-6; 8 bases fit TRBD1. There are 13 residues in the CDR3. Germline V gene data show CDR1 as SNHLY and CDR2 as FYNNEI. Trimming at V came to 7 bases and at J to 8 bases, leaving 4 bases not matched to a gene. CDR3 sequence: CASTDRGDSPLHF. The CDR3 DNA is TGTGCCAGCACCGACAGGGGCGATTCACCCCTCCACTTT.

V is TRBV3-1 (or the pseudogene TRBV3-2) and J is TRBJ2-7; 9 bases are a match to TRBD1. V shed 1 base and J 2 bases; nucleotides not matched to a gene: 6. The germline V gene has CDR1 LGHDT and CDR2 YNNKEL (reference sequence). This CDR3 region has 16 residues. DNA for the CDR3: TGTGCCAGCAGCCAAGTGATTGGGGACAGGGCCTACGAGCAGTACTTC. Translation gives CASSQVIGDRAYEQYF.

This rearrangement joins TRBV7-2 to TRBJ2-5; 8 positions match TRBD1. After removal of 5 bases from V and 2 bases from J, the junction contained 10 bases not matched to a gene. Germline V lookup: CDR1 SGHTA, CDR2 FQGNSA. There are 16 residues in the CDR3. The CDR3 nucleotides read TGTGCCAGCAGCCGCCAGGGGGCAGCAGTACAAGAGACCCAGTACTTC. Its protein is CASSRQGAAVQETQYF.

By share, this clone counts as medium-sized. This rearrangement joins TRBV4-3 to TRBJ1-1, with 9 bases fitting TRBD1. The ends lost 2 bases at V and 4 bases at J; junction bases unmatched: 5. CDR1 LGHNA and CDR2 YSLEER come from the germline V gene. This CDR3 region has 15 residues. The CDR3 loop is CASSQSPQGATEAFF. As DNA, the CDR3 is TGCGCCAGCAGCCAAAGCCCACAGGGGGCCACTGAAGCTTTCTTT.

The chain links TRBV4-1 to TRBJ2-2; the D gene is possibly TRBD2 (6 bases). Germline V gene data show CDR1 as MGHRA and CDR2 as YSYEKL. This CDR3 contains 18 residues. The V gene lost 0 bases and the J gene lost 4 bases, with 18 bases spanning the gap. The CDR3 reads CASSQDQRAGLGTGELFF. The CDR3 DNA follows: TGCGCCAGCAGCCAAGATCAGCGGGCGGGGCTGGGCACCGGGGAGCTGTTTTTT.

CDR3 nucleotides: TGTGCCAGTAGTCTCACTAGCGGGGGATTCCACGAGCAGTACTTC. Translation gives CASSLTSGGFHEQYF. The J gene is TRBJ2-7, the V gene TRBV19, with TRBD2 identical over 11 bases. Unmatched junction bases numbered 8, after V lost 5 bases and J lost 5 bases. CDR1 is LNHDA and CDR2 is SQIVND in the germline V gene (reference sequence). This CDR3 has 15 residues.

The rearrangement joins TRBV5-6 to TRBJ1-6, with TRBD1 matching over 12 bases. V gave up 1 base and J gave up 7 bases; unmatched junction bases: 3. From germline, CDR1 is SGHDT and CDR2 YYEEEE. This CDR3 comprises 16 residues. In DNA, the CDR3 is TGTGCCAGCAGCTTGTGGGACAGGGGGCGGAATTCACCCCTCCACTTT. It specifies CASSLWDRGRNSPLHF.

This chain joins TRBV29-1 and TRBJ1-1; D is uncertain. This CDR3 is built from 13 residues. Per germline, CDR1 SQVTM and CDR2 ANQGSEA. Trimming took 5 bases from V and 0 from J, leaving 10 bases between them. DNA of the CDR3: TGCAGCGTTATTTCCGCGGTGAACACTGAAGCTTTCTTT. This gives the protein CSVISAVNTEAFF.